These 32 T cell receptor beta chains share one sample of origin, sequenced in a study of shared clonotypes between healthy human individuals. TCRdb's copy holds only in-frame clones and misses some; the assay was immunoSEQ multiplex PCR. The sample records approximately 2.4 million clones, almost 96% being singletons. The sequenced sample consisted of naive CD4+ T cells sorted from blood. The subset was: CD45RA+ positively selected. The receptors here all came from a man aged 18 to 30 in good health.

This chain joins TRBV6-1 and TRBJ2-3; D might be TRBD2 (7 bases). CDR1 MNHNS and CDR2 SASEGT come from the germline V gene. This CDR3 is 14 amino acids long. With 10 bases removed from V and 3 bases from J, the gap between germline ends came to 17 bases. The CDR3 nucleotides are TGTGCCATCGACAACGGGGGGCTGACAGATACGCAGTATTTT. Residues: CAIDNGGLTDTQYF.

V usage is TRBV18 and J usage is TRBJ1-1; D perhaps matches TRBD1 (5 bases). This CDR3 region has 15 residues. Trimming took off 4 bases at V and 4 bases at J, with 16 bases between the two ends. Germline V gene data show CDR1 as KGHSH and CDR2 as LQKENI. CDR3 amino acids: CASSLGGGLTTEAFF. Here the CDR3 DNA reads TGTGCCAGCTCACTTGGCGGGGGTTTGACCACTGAAGCTTTCTTT.

The chain is built from TRBV2 and TRBJ2-7; possibly TRBD1 for D (6 bases). Germline V gene sequence: CDR1 SNHLY, CDR2 FYNNEI. V was pared by 4 bases and J by 3 bases, with 13 bases between. The CDR3 loop spans 14 amino acids. CDR3 loop: CASSVRGSFYEQYF. The CDR3 DNA follows: TGTGCCAGCAGTGTAAGGGGGAGTTTCTACGAGCAGTACTTC.

V gene TRBV10-3 combines with J gene TRBJ2-7, with 7 bases that match TRBD2. The CDR3 loop spans 15 amino acids. Per the germline V gene, CDR1 is ENHRY and CDR2 is SYGVKD. Trimming removed 2 bases from V and 5 bases from J; junction bases left unmatched: 9. The CDR3: CAISESGGSFHEQYF. In DNA form, the CDR3 reads TGTGCCATCAGTGAGAGTGGCGGGAGCTTCCACGAGCAGTACTTC.

This clone was picked up one time. The same CDR3 is also encoded by other DNA sequences in this sample. The J gene is TRBJ2-6, the V gene TRBV6-5; no reliable D call. The V and J ends lost 8 bases and 0 bases respectively, with 8 bases between them. CDR1 and CDR2 from the germline V gene are MNHEY and SVGAGI. The CDR3 contains 14 residues. DNA for the CDR3: TGTGCCAGCGGAAGGAGCTCTGGGGCCAACGTCCTGACTTTC. As protein: CASGRSSGANVLTF.

V usage is TRBV14 and J usage is TRBJ1-2; 9 nucleotides line up with TRBD1. Per germline, CDR1 SGHDN and CDR2 FVKESK. V lost 1 base to trimming and J lost 4 bases; unmatched junction nucleotides: 7. This CDR3 is 16 amino acids long. The CDR3 sequence: CASSQVTGGPIYGYTF. The CDR3 bases are TGTGCCAGCAGCCAAGTGACAGGGGGGCCCATCTATGGCTACACCTTC.

The J gene is TRBJ2-5, the V gene TRBV10-3; 7 bases are shared with TRBD1. CDR1 ENHRY and CDR2 SYGVKD come from the germline V gene. J was trimmed by 2 bases and V by 3 bases; bases with no gene match: 3. The length of the CDR3 is 14 residues. CDR3 protein: CAISEGTAQETQYF. CDR3 nucleotide sequence: TGTGCCATCAGTGAAGGGACAGCACAAGAGACCCAGTACTTC.

This clone occurred once. The chain couples TRBV5-1 to TRBJ2-7; 8 bases are shared with TRBD2. With 4 bases clipped from V and 2 bases from J, the junction kept 5 bases outside the gene matches. Per germline, CDR1 SGHRS and CDR2 YFSETQ. The CDR3 extends over 14 amino acids. The CDR3 DNA is TGCGCCAGCAGCAAGAGCGGGAGACCCTACGAGCAGTACTTC. Its protein is CASSKSGRPYEQYF.

The rearrangement uses TRBV6-6 and TRBJ2-1; D gene uncertain. Germline-derived CDR1 and CDR2 are MNHNY and SVGAGI (reference sequence). This CDR3 contains 14 residues. Between the trimmed V and J ends, which lost 2 bases and 5 bases, there was a span of 10 bases. CDR3 protein: CASSYRFPDNEQFF. CDR3 coding DNA: TGTGCCAGCAGTTACCGGTTCCCAGACAATGAGCAGTTCTTC.

The V gene is TRBV6-5, the J gene TRBJ1-1; the D gene is possibly TRBD1 (5 bases). CDR3 length: 14 residues. The ends were cut back, 6 bases at V and 5 bases at J, with 16 bases in the middle. Germline assignment: CDR1 MNHEY and CDR2 SVGAGI. The CDR3 reads CASSRGRSATEAFF. The CDR3 DNA is TGTGCCAGCAGCCGGGGGAGGTCCGCAACTGAAGCTTTCTTT.

This chain uses TRBV9 with TRBJ2-5; the match to TRBD2 covers 16 bases. The ends lost 4 bases at V and 5 bases at J; junction bases unmatched: 8. Germline V gives CDR1 SGDLS, CDR2 YYNGEE. The CDR3 runs to 17 residues. The CDR3 sequence: CASSPGTSGRAGETQYF. The DNA of the CDR3 is TGTGCCAGCAGCCCTGGGACTAGCGGGAGGGCCGGGGAGACCCAGTACTTC. The full variable domain, in which reference TRBV9 and TRBJ2-5 provide the parts outside the CDR3, is DSGVTQTPKHLITATGQRVTLRCSPRSGDLSVYWYQQSLDQGLQFLIQYYNGEERAKGNILERFSAQQFPDLHSELNLSSLELGDSALYFCASSPGTSGRAGETQYFGPGTRLLVL.

This clone showed up just once. Other DNA sequences in this sample translate to the same CDR3. The chain combines TRBV19 with TRBJ2-7; D unresolved. Trimming took off 3 bases at V and 1 base at J, with 7 bases between the two ends. This CDR3 is built from 13 residues. From germline, CDR1 is LNHDA and CDR2 SQIVND (reference sequence). CDR3 sequence reads: CASSIEVSYEQYF. CDR3 DNA sequence: TGTGCCAGTAGTATCGAGGTTTCCTACGAGCAGTACTTC. Using reference TRBV19 and TRBJ2-7 for the parts outside the CDR3, the full variable domain is DGGITQSPKYLFRKEGQNVTLSCEQNLNHDAMYWYRQDPGQGLRLIYYSQIVNDFQKGDIAEGYSVSREKKESFPLTVTSAQKNPTAFYLCASSIEVSYEQYFGPGTRLTVT.

About this clone itself: The same CDR3 is also encoded by other DNA sequences in this sample. This CDR3 is CASSLASSYEQYF. CDR3 coding DNA: TGTGCCAGCAGCCTCGCAAGCTCCTACGAGCAGTACTTC. The V call is TRBV11-3, the J call TRBJ2-7; D gene unclear. Germline assignment: CDR1 SGHNT and CDR2 YENEEA. V was pared by 5 bases and J by 0 bases, with 8 bases between. The CDR3 consists of 13 residues.

V gene TRBV4-3 combines with J gene TRBJ2-7; D is unclear. V was clipped by 1 base and J by 7 bases, with 11 bases between them. Germline CDR1 is LGHNA and CDR2 is YSLEER. The CDR3 loop spans 13 amino acids. The CDR3 protein is CASSQAGAGEQYF. In DNA, the CDR3 is TGCGCCAGCAGCCAAGCAGGTGCAGGTGAGCAGTACTTC.

The chain couples TRBV6-6 to TRBJ1-5, with D hard to call. The CDR3 spans 14 residues. Trimming shortened V by 6 bases and J by 0 bases, and 9 bases separated the two germline ends. Germline V gene data show CDR1 as MNHNY and CDR2 as SVGAGI (reference sequence). The CDR3 coding sequence is TGTGCCAGCAGGCAAAGCTATAGCAATCAGCCCCAGCATTTT. As protein: CASRQSYSNQPQHF.

V and J are TRBV15 and TRBJ2-6; D not resolved. The CDR3 runs to 15 residues. Trimming cost V 1 base and J 4 bases, with 8 bases left between them. Per the germline V gene, CDR1 is LNHNV and CDR2 is YYDKDF (reference sequence). DNA for the CDR3: TGTGCCACCAGCAGAGGACGCCCCGGGGCCAACGTCCTGACTTTC. Protein sequence: CATSRGRPGANVLTF.

The rearrangement uses TRBV30 and TRBJ2-7, with 7 positions matching TRBD1. J lost 3 bases, V lost 4 bases, and 3 bases had no gene match. Germline CDR1 GTSNPN, CDR2 SVGIG (reference sequence). This CDR3 comprises 12 residues. CDR3 sequence (DNA): TGTGCCTGGAAACAGGGGATCTACGAGCAGTACTTC. Translated: CAWKQGIYEQYF.

The chain links TRBV5-6 to TRBJ1-1; D ambiguous. V was cut by 1 base and J by 6 bases, with 10 bases left in between. CDR1 is SGHDT, CDR2 YYEEEE, per germline. This CDR3 spans 13 amino acids. The CDR3 DNA follows: TGTGCCAGCAGCTTGCGGCGCTTGTCTGAAGCTTTCTTT. Translated: CASSLRRLSEAFF.

This chain links TRBV19 with TRBJ1-1, with 9 bases lining up with TRBD1. The V gene's germline CDR1 is LNHDA and CDR2 SQIVND (reference sequence). The CDR3 runs 14 residues. With V trimmed by 4 bases and J by 11 bases, 11 bases remained unmatched. The CDR3 nucleotides are TGTGCCAGTAGTACGCACGGGACAGGGTCGTTTGCTTTCTTT. It yields the protein CASSTHGTGSFAFF.

The V call is TRBV28, the J call TRBJ1-5; 9 positions agree with TRBD1. Germline-derived CDR1 and CDR2 are MDHEN and SYDVKM. This CDR3 is built from 16 residues. V trimming: 6 bases; J trimming: 6 bases; junction bases outside the gene matches: 12. CDR3 DNA sequence: TGTGCCAGCAGCTATCCCGGGACAGGGTTCCTTCAGCCCCAGCATTTT. This encodes CASSYPGTGFLQPQHF.

This clone came up once. The genes are TRBV30 and TRBJ2-3; the match to TRBD2 covers 8 bases. This CDR3 has 16 residues. In germline, CDR1 is GTSNPN, CDR2 SVGIG (reference sequence). The V and J ends lost 0 bases and 1 base, in that order; junction bases with no gene match: 6. The CDR3 sequence is CAWSVHTSGGTDTQYF. In nucleotides, the CDR3 is TGTGCCTGGAGTGTACATACTAGCGGTGGCACAGATACGCAGTATTTT.

This chain joins TRBV7-3 and TRBJ1-1, with D hard to call. There are 14 residues in the CDR3. V lost 2 bases and J 0 bases, leaving 7 bases between the germline ends. Germline CDR1 SGHTA, CDR2 FQGTGA. The CDR3 DNA reads TGTGCCAGCAGCTTAGAACCCATGAACACTGAAGCTTTCTTT. Amino acids: CASSLEPMNTEAFF.

This chain links TRBV18 with TRBJ1-2, with D hard to call. V was trimmed by 4 bases and J by 5 bases, leaving 11 bases between them. CDR3 size: 13 residues. The germline CDR1 and CDR2 sequences are KGHSH and LQKENI. The CDR3: CASSQGNRYGYTF. CDR3 nucleotide sequence: TGTGCCAGCTCACAGGGCAATCGGTATGGCTACACCTTC.

The chain couples TRBV7-9 to TRBJ1-4, with a weak D call TRBD1 (6 bases). This CDR3 contains 19 residues. Per the germline V gene, CDR1 is SEHNR and CDR2 is FQNEAQ (reference sequence). V lost 2 bases to trimming and J lost 7 bases, with 26 bases between them. The CDR3 DNA sequence: TGTGCCAGCAGCTTAAGATATGGTAGCGGGGGGCTTCGTGGTGAAAAACTGTTTTTT. Amino acids: CASSLRYGSGGLRGEKLFF.

The chain carries TRBV9 and TRBJ2-5; 9 bases are a match to TRBD2. Germline V lookup: CDR1 SGDLS, CDR2 YYNGEE. This CDR3 contains 15 residues. Trimming took 1 base from V and 2 from J; bases not matched to a gene: 3. The CDR3: CASSVTSGWQETQYF. DNA of the CDR3: TGTGCCAGCAGCGTAACTAGCGGGTGGCAAGAGACCCAGTACTTC.

About this clone: At the DNA level, this CDR3 is encoded by other sequences in the same sample as well. The gene calls are TRBV4-1 and TRBJ1-4; D is ambiguous. Germline V gene sequence: CDR1 MGHRA, CDR2 YSYEKL. V was cut by 3 bases and J by 0 bases, with 8 bases left in between. The CDR3 has 15 amino acids. As DNA, the CDR3 is TGCGCCAGCAGCCAGGCGATAACAACTAATGAAAAACTGTTTTTT. Protein sequence: CASSQAITTNEKLFF.

The J gene is TRBJ1-2, the V gene TRBV7-9; D ambiguous. Trimming took 5 bases from V and 8 from J, leaving 24 bases between them. There are 16 residues in the CDR3. Germline-derived CDR1 and CDR2 are SEHNR and FQNEAQ (reference sequence). CDR3 nucleotide sequence: TGTGCCAGCAGCCCTCGAGAAGGTGGAGAAGGAAGGGGCTACACCTTC. Its translation is CASSPREGGEGRGYTF.

This chain joins TRBV2 and TRBJ1-1; 8 positions match TRBD1. The germline CDR1 and CDR2 sequences are SNHLY and FYNNEI. The CDR3 has 17 amino acids. V was clipped by 3 bases and J by 1 base; unmatched bases: 10. In nucleotides, the CDR3 is TGTGCCAGCAGTGATAGACAGGGGAGGCAAAGGAACACTGAAGCTTTCTTT. Translating it yields CASSDRQGRQRNTEAFF.

The chain joins TRBV6-1 to TRBJ2-7, with D perhaps given as TRBD1 or TRBD2 (6 bases each). The CDR3 loop spans 16 amino acids. V lost 1 base to trimming and J lost 0 bases, with 13 bases between them. Per germline, CDR1 MNHNS and CDR2 SASEGT. CDR3 sequence: CASSEVGASVSYEQYF. DNA of the CDR3: TGTGCCAGCAGTGAAGTGGGGGCTAGCGTCTCCTACGAGCAGTACTTC.

This clone was detected once. The chain combines TRBV18 with TRBJ2-1; D possibly corresponds to TRBD2 (5 bases). CDR1 is KGHSH and CDR2 is LQKENI in the germline V gene. V dropped 3 bases and J dropped 6 bases, with 18 bases sitting between them. The CDR3 runs 16 residues. In DNA form, the CDR3 reads TGTGCCAGCTCACCCGCTTCCCTAGCTGGTTCCAATGAGCAGTTCTTC. It codes for CASSPASLAGSNEQFF.

The rearrangement joins TRBV29-1 to TRBJ2-5; tentative D call: TRBD2 (5 bases). With 4 bases removed from V and 5 bases from J, the gap between germline ends came to 11 bases. Germline CDR1 SQVTM, CDR2 ANQGSEA. The CDR3 spans 12 residues. CDR3 protein: CSVGRGMETQYF. CDR3 sequence (DNA): TGCAGCGTTGGCCGGGGAATGGAGACCCAGTACTTC.

This chain joins TRBV5-1 and TRBJ1-1; D possibly corresponds to TRBD1 (5 bases). V lost 1 base, J lost 5 bases, and 12 bases lay in between. This CDR3 contains 14 residues. Germline loops: CDR1 SGHRS, CDR2 YFSETQ. Written as DNA, the CDR3 is TGCGCCAGCAGCTTGACAGGATGGGGAACTGAAGCTTTCTTT. This codes for CASSLTGWGTEAFF.